The T cell receptor beta chain under discussion was sequenced for a study of technical replicates of blood from several donors. Germline V gene sequence: CDR1 MGHRA, CDR2 YSYEKL. The CDR3 contains 13 residues. Comments on this clone: At one boundary the junction diverges from the germline segment, which might be a read error.

TCRdb's table, derived via immunoSEQ multiplex PCR, lists solely in-frame clones and lacks some. This table holds more than 70,000 clones, just over 90% found once. The J gene is TRBJ1-1, the V gene TRBV4-1, with a possible D match to TRBD1 (5 bases). This receptor was obtained from a human donor in good health. Sequencing used T cells isolated from PBMCs. The CDR3 bases are TGCGCCAGCAGACAAGTAAGGGGCACTGAAGCTTTCTTT. Translation gives CASRQVRGTEAFF.